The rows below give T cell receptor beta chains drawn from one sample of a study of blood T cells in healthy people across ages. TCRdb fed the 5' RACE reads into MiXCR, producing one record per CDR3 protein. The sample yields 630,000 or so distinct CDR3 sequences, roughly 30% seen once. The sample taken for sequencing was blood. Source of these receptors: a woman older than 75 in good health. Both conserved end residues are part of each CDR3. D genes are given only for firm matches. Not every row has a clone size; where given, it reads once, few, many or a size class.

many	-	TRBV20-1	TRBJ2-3	CSAQGPADTQYF	TGCAGTGCTCAAGGGCCGGCAGATACGCAGTATTTT
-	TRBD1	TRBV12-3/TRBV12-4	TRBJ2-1	CASREQGTEQFF	TGTGCCAGCAGGGAACAGGGGACTGAGCAGTTCTTC
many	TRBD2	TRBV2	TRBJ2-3	CASIVDGAGGVTDTQYF	TGTGCCAGCATAGTCGATGGAGCGGGGGGGGTCACAGATACGCAGTATTTT
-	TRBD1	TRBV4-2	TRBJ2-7	CASSQDRTGGHEQYF	TGTGCCAGCAGCCAAGATCGGACAGGGGGCCACGAGCAGTACTTC
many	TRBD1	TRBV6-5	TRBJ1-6	CATRKGQGFSPLHF	TGTGCCACCCGCAAGGGACAGGGTTTCTCACCCCTCCACTTT
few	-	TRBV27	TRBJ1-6	CASSSLLSYNSPLHF	TGTGCCAGCAGTTCACTGCTCTCCTATAATTCACCCCTCCACTTT
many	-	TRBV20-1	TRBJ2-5	CSARPADGVWETQYF	TGCAGTGCTAGACCGGCTGACGGGGTCTGGGAGACCCAGTACTTC
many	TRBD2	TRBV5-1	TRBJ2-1	CASSRLAGREQFF	TGCGCCAGCAGTCGGCTAGCGGGGCGTGAGCAGTTCTTC
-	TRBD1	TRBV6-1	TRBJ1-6	CASRTGVGNSPLHF	TGTGCCAGCAGGACAGGGGTAGGGAATTCACCCCTCCACTTT
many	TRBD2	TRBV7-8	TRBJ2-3	CASSLEGSSGGTQYF	TGTGCCAGCAGCTTAGAAGGCTCTAGCGGAGGTACGCAGTATTTT
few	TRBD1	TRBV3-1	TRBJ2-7	CASSQPRGTGSYEQYF	TGTGCCAGCAGCCAACCACGGGGGACAGGGAGTTACGAGCAGTACTTC
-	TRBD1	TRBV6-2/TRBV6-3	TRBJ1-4	CASRPGQVSFAEKLFF	TGTGCCAGCAGGCCGGGACAGGTCTCGTTTGCTGAAAAACTGTTTTTT
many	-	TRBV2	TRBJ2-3	CASYRASGADTQYF	TGTGCCAGCTACCGGGCCTCAGGCGCAGATACGCAGTATTTT
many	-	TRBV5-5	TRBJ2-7	CASSSRPVYEQYF	TGTGCCAGCAGCTCCCGACCGGTCTACGAGCAGTACTTC
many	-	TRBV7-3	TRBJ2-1	CASSLGQAGDEQFF	TGTGCCAGCAGCTTAGGCCAGGCCGGCGATGAGCAGTTCTTC
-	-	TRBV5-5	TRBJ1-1	CASSRTVRGNTEAFF	TGTGCCAGCAGCAGGACAGTCCGGGGAAACACTGAAGCTTTCTTT